This T cell receptor beta chain was sequenced for a study of blood T cell repertoires in COVID-19. Whole-study context: Specimens from acute and convalescent COVID-19 originated in the United States, Italy and Spain.

The table lists this clone with a few counts. Profiled with immunoSEQ multiplex PCR; TCRdb holds only in-frame clones, not every one. In the table there are 100,000 to 150,000 clones, roughly 85% of which are singletons. The sequencing sample was made of peripheral blood. The sequence came from an elderly woman with acute or convalescent COVID-19.

CDR3 in amino acids: CASRTGTGKDGTEAFF. The CDR3 DNA reads TGCGCCAGCAGAACCGGGACAGGGAAGGATGGCACTGAAGCTTTCTTT. The genes are TRBV10-2 and TRBJ1-1, with 9 bases fitting TRBD1. V trimming: 6 bases; J trimming: 4 bases; junction bases outside the gene matches: 12. CDR3 size: 16 residues. Germline values: CDR1 WSHSY, CDR2 SAAADI.